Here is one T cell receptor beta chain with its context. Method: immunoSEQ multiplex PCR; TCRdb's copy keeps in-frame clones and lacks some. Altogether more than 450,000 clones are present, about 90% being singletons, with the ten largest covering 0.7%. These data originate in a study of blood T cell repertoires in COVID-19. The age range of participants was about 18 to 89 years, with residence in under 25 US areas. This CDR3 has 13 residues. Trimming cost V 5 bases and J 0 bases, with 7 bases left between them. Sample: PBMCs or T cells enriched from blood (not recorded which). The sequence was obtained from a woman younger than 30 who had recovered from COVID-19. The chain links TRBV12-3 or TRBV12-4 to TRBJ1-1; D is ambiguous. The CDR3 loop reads CASSGLVNTEAFF. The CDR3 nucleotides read TGTGCCAGCAGTGGACTGGTGAACACTGAAGCTTTCTTT.